The 19 T cell receptor beta chains in this list originate from one sample, sequenced in a study of neurological immune-mediated disorders. Noted time point: longitudinal time-point 1 (baseline). TCRdb reanalysed the 5' RACE reads using MiXCR and keeps one entry per CDR3 protein. The data hold about 49,000 distinct CDR3 sequences, with approximately 11% observed a single time. Sample: PBMCs. The receptors stem from a woman aged 40 to 55 in good health.

V and J are TRBV7-2 and TRBJ2-3, with 14 nucleotides matching TRBD2. The CDR3 length is 16 residues. Germline V gives CDR1 SGHTA, CDR2 FQGNSA. Trimming cost V 7 bases and J 6 bases; bases outside gene matches: 9. CDR3 protein: CASTRGTSGSPDTQYF. The CDR3 nucleotides read TGTGCCAGCACACGGGGGACTAGCGGGAGCCCCGATACGCAGTATTTT.

This clonotype was seen at least ten times. This chain joins TRBV20-1 and TRBJ2-3, with 7 bases that match TRBD2. Trimming cost V 4 bases and J 2 bases; bases outside gene matches: 6. The germline V gene has CDR1 DFQATT and CDR2 SNEGSKA (reference sequence). The CDR3 totals 14 residues. The CDR3 loop reads CSAIPSGNTDTQYF. DNA for the CDR3: TGCAGTGCTATACCCAGCGGGAACACAGATACGCAGTATTTT.

In this sample, this clonotype turned up many times. The rearrangement uses TRBV29-1 and TRBJ2-5; 7 nucleotides align to TRBD2. The length of the CDR3 is 13 residues. With V trimmed by 6 bases and J by 5 bases, 9 bases remained unmatched. Germline V CDR1 and CDR2: SQVTM, ANQGSEA. The chain's CDR3 is CSVVSGFLETQYF. DNA of the CDR3: TGCAGCGTGGTTAGCGGGTTTCTTGAGACCCAGTACTTC.

In its sample, this clonotype was seen many times. A clone one base away is much larger, so this may be a read error. This chain joins TRBV5-1 and TRBJ2-5; weak D call: TRBD2 (6 bases). CDR1 is SGHRS and CDR2 is YFSETQ in the germline V gene. V shed 2 bases and J shed 5 bases, with 13 bases lying between them. This CDR3 comprises 14 residues. The chain's CDR3 is CASSFLAAHETQYF. CDR3 DNA: TGCGCCAGCAGCTTCTTAGCGGCTCATGAGACCCAGTACTTC.

The CDR3 spells CAISASGGHTGELFF. CDR3 nucleotide sequence: TGTGCCATCAGTGCGTCAGGGGGCCACACCGGGGAGCTGTTTTTT. This chain links TRBV10-3 with TRBJ2-2; TRBD1 matches 8 bases. Per germline, CDR1 ENHRY and CDR2 SYGVKD. Losses at the gene ends were 4 bases for V and 3 bases for J; bases not matched to a gene: 4. The CDR3 covers 15 residues.

Many counts were recorded for this clonotype. The chain combines TRBV4-3 with TRBJ1-4; 7 nucleotides agree with TRBD1. This CDR3 spans 14 amino acids. Losses at the gene ends were 3 bases for V and 7 bases for J; bases not matched to a gene: 5. The V gene's germline CDR1 is LGHNA and CDR2 YSLEER. In DNA form, the CDR3 reads TGCGCCAGCAGCCATTACAGGGGCGGTGAAAAACTGTTTTTT. It translates to CASSHYRGGEKLFF.

This clonotype was seen at least ten times. The rearrangement joins TRBV5-1 to TRBJ2-1, with TRBD1 identical over 7 bases. V was pared by 0 bases and J by 1 base, with 4 bases of the junction left unmatched. This CDR3 comprises 16 residues. Germline V CDR1 and CDR2: SGHRS, YFSETQ. The CDR3 protein is CASSLATGASYNEQFF. For the CDR3, the DNA is TGCGCCAGCAGCTTGGCCACAGGGGCGTCCTACAATGAGCAGTTCTTC.

This clonotype has ten or more counts. This chain joins TRBV5-1 and TRBJ2-1, with 7 positions matching TRBD2. The CDR3 is made up of 16 amino acids. J was trimmed by 4 bases and V by 5 bases; bases with no gene match: 12. Germline CDR1 is SGHRS and CDR2 is YFSETQ. The CDR3 spells CASRAPGGSGYNEQFF. The CDR3 DNA is TGCGCCAGCAGAGCGCCAGGCGGGAGTGGTTACAATGAGCAGTTCTTC.

This clonotype was counted many times. One end of the junction does not line up with germline, which may come from a read error. The rearrangement joins TRBV12-3 or TRBV12-4 to TRBJ1-2; 7 nucleotides align to TRBD1. This CDR3 region has 11 residues. The CDR3 sequence: CASTDTGELIF. Written as DNA, the CDR3 is TGTGCCAGCACCGATACAGGGGAATTGATCTTC.

This clonotype was seen many times. This chain uses TRBV7-2 with TRBJ2-3; D unclear. CDR1 SGHTA and CDR2 FQGNSA come from the germline V gene. CDR3 length equals 14 residues. Between the trimmed V and J ends, which lost 5 bases and 0 bases, there was a span of 9 bases. CDR3 bases: TGTGCCAGCAGCCCACGGGCTAGCACAGATACGCAGTATTTT. This encodes CASSPRASTDTQYF.

Note on this clonotype: A read error may be the cause here, since a much bigger clone is one base away. The chain is built from TRBV10-2 and TRBJ2-1, with D unresolved. The CDR3 is made up of 15 amino acids. V lost 4 bases, J lost 2 bases, and 12 bases lay in between. Germline CDR1 is WSHSY and CDR2 is SAAADI. The CDR3 region is CASSGDIKTYNEQFF. The CDR3 region has the DNA TGCGCCAGCAGTGGCGACATAAAAACCTACAATGAGCAGTTCTTC.

This clonotype has a count of ten or more. The chain recombines TRBV2 with TRBJ2-3; perhaps TRBD1 as D (6 bases). Deletions cut 3 bases from V and 0 bases from J, with 10 bases between. Germline CDR1 and CDR2: SNHLY and FYNNEI. The CDR3 spans 15 residues. The CDR3 spells CASSEGQTSTDTQYF. DNA of the CDR3: TGTGCCAGCAGTGAGGGACAAACTAGCACAGATACGCAGTATTTT.

The table lists this clonotype with many counts. The rearrangement joins TRBV9 to TRBJ1-6; D may be TRBD1 (5 bases). Germline lookup yields CDR1 SGDLS and CDR2 YYNGEE. V lost 0 bases, J lost 6 bases, and 7 bases lay in between. The CDR3 spans 14 residues. In DNA form, the CDR3 reads TGTGCCAGCAGCGTAGCAGGGATTAATTCACCCCTCCACTTT. Translation: CASSVAGINSPLHF.

The chain combines TRBV14 with TRBJ2-2; D possibly matches TRBD1 or TRBD2 (5 bases each). Germline V gives CDR1 SGHDN, CDR2 FVKESK. This CDR3 is 18 amino acids long. Trimming removed 1 base at V and 0 bases at J, with 15 bases between. The CDR3: CASSQGQGAISNTGELFF. For the CDR3, the DNA is TGTGCCAGCAGCCAAGGGCAGGGAGCCATTTCGAACACCGGGGAGCTGTTTTTT. Full variable domain (remainder filled in from reference TRBV14 and TRBJ2-2): EAGVTQFPSHSVIEKGQTVTLRCDPISGHDNLYWYRRVMGKEIKFLLHFVKESKQDESGMPNNRFLAERTGGTYSTLKVQPAELEDSGVYFCASSQGQGAISNTGELFFGEGSRLTVL.

This clonotype was detected ten times or more. The CDR3 protein is CASSPTGYSDTQYF. The CDR3 DNA follows: TGTGCCAGCAGCCCCACAGGGTATAGTGATACGCAGTATTTT. The chain recombines TRBV4-2 with TRBJ2-3; a weak D match, TRBD1 (6 bases). Deletions cut 4 bases from V and 6 bases from J, with 14 bases between. The V gene's germline CDR1 is LGHNA and CDR2 YNFKEQ. The CDR3 totals 14 residues.

This clonotype appeared many times. The CDR3 DNA reads TGTGCCATCAGTGAGGGAATGGGTTTGGGAATGAACACTGAAGCTTTCTTT. The encoded protein is CAISEGMGLGMNTEAFF. The V call is TRBV10-3, the J call TRBJ1-1, with unresolved D. CDR1 and CDR2 (germline): ENHRY, SYGVKD. V gave up 2 bases and J gave up 0 bases, with 16 bases separating them. The length of the CDR3 is 17 residues.

This clonotype has a count of ten or more. The chain employs TRBV4-3 and TRBJ2-3; D gene ambiguous. The CDR3 has 17 residues. The germline V gene has CDR1 LGHNA and CDR2 YSLEER. Trimming pared 4 bases from V and 0 bases from J, leaving 17 bases between. CDR3 residues: CASSRTSTRASTDTQYF. The CDR3 DNA is TGCGCCAGCAGCCGCACCTCTACCCGAGCTAGCACAGATACGCAGTATTTT.

This clonotype showed up many times. V usage is TRBV12-3 or TRBV12-4 and J usage is TRBJ2-3; 9 bases are shared with TRBD1. V lost 5 bases and J lost 3; bases outside the gene matches: 9. The length of the CDR3 is 16 residues. The CDR3 loop is CASSPNRGRVTDTQYF. The CDR3 DNA follows: TGTGCCAGCAGTCCCAACAGGGGGCGCGTAACAGATACGCAGTATTTT.

This clonotype was found many times. V is TRBV20-1 and J is TRBJ2-3; 9 nucleotides agree with TRBD2. The CDR3 has 15 amino acids. The V and J ends lost 6 bases and 1 base, in that order; junction bases with no gene match: 8. Germline assignment: CDR1 DFQATT and CDR2 SNEGSKA (reference sequence). The DNA for the CDR3 is TGCAGTGCCCGCCCCCAGCGGGAGGGCACAGATACGCAGTATTTT. Its protein is CSARPQREGTDTQYF.